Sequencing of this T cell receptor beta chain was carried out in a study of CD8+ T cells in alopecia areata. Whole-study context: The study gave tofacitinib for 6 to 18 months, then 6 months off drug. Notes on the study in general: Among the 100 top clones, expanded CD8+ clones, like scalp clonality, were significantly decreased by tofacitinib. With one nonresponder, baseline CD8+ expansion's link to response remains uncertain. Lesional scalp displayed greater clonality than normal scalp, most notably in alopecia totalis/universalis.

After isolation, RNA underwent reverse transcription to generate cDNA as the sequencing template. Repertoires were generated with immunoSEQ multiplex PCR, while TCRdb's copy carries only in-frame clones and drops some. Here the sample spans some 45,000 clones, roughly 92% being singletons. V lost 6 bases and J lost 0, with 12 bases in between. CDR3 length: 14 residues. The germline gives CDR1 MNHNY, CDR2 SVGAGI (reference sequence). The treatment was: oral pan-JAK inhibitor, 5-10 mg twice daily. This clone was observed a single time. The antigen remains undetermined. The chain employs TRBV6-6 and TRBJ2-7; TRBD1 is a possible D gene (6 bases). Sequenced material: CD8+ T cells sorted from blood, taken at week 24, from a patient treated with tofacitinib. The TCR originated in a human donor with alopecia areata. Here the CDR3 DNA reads TGTGCCAGCAGGAAGGGGGTGAGCTCCTACGAGCAGTACTTC. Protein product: CASRKGVSSYEQYF.